The clone carrying this T cell receptor (beta chain) was seen ten or more times. What it recognizes is unknown. Measured with immunoSEQ multiplex PCR; TCRdb has only the in-frame clones, and not every one. The sample records approximately 160,000 clones, just over 90% being singletons. This sample is part of a study of T cell responses to AZD1222 COVID-19 vaccine. General study findings and limits: Donors were chiefly white British, with a greater number of females, and clonal diversity was perhaps underestimated.

Trimming at V came to 4 bases and at J to 2 bases, leaving 7 bases not matched to a gene. The CDR3 totals 15 residues. Germline lookup yields CDR1 LGHDT and CDR2 YNNKEL (reference sequence). The rearrangement joins TRBV3-1 (or the pseudogene TRBV3-2) to TRBJ2-7, with 8 bases matching TRBD2. The specimen was peripheral blood, collected on day 0 of AZD1222 vaccination. The source of this sequence is an adult in good health. The CDR3 DNA sequence: TGTGCCAGCAGCCCCAGCCCCGGGGGGGCCTACGAGCAGTACTTC. Encoded protein: CASSPSPGGAYEQYF.